Listed below are T cell receptor beta chains from one sample, sequenced in a study of T cells in Graves' hyperthyroidism and ophthalmopathy. Each CDR3 protein is one row after TCRdb ran MiXCR on the multiplex PCR reads. This sample has around 300,000 distinct CDR3 sequences, with about 19% found just once. What was sequenced was blood. These receptors originate from a man aged 50-59 years with Graves' ophthalmopathy. The CDR3 runs from the conserved cysteine through the conserved F or W. A D gene is named only where the DNA matches it firmly. The size of a clone is reported for some rows only, either as once, few or many, or as a class for expanded clones.

clone size,D gene,V gene,J gene,CDR3 protein,CDR3 DNA
few,TRBD1,TRBV7-2,TRBJ1-4,CASSLGFSGGPNEKLFF,TGTGCCAGCAGCTTAGGCTTCTCAGGGGGCCCCAATGAAAAACTGTTTTTT
NA,NA,TRBV12-3/TRBV12-4,TRBJ2-7,CASSIGRSYEQYF,TGTGCCAGCAGCATCGGACGTTCCTACGAGCAGTACTTC
few,NA,TRBV27,TRBJ2-5,CASRRGAAARHETQYF,TGTGCCAGTCGCCGGGGAGCAGCGGCTCGTCACGAGACCCAGTACTTC
few,TRBD1,TRBV6-5,TRBJ2-5,CASSIRRTGAQETQYF,TGTGCCAGCAGTATACGACGGACAGGAGCACAAGAGACCCAGTACTTC
NA,TRBD2,TRBV19,TRBJ2-1,CASNWGGTYNEQFF,TGTGCCAGTAATTGGGGGGGGACCTACAATGAGCAGTTCTTC
many,TRBD1,TRBV7-2,TRBJ2-5,CASSLDRKETQYF,TGTGCCAGCAGCCTGGACAGGAAAGAGACCCAGTACTTC
many,NA,TRBV14,TRBJ2-5,CASSQDPGQETQYF,TGTGCCAGCAGCCAAGACCCAGGGCAAGAGACCCAGTACTTC
few,NA,TRBV6-9,TRBJ2-1,CASSYSAGLYNEQFF,TGTGCCAGCAGTTACAGTGCGGGGCTATACAATGAGCAGTTCTTC
NA,TRBD2,TRBV28,TRBJ2-1,CASSTSPGTSNNEQFF,TGTGCCAGCAGTACAAGTCCCGGGACTAGTAACAATGAGCAGTTCTTC
many,NA,TRBV12-3/TRBV12-4,TRBJ1-5,CASRQGVGNQPQHF,TGTGCCAGCAGACAGGGCGTGGGCAATCAGCCCCAGCATTTT
many,NA,TRBV30,TRBJ1-2,CAWSVQPKEGYTF,TGTGCCTGGAGTGTACAACCGAAAGAGGGCTACACCTTC
few,NA,TRBV5-5,TRBJ1-4,CASSLTIQKTNEKLFF,TGTGCCAGCAGCCTGACAATTCAAAAAACTAATGAAAAACTGTTTTTT
NA,NA,TRBV11-2,TRBJ1-2,CASSLDLGGFYGYTF,TGTGCCAGCAGCTTAGATCTGGGAGGTTTCTATGGCTACACCTTC
many,NA,TRBV18,TRBJ2-4,CASSPPPRIRKNIQYF,TGTGCCAGCTCACCACCCCCCCGGATAAGGAAAAACATTCAGTACTTC
many,NA,TRBV18,TRBJ1-6,CASSPPSRPLHF,TGTGCCAGCTCACCACCCTCAAGACCCCTCCACTTT
many,NA,TRBV11-2,TRBJ2-1,CAPQGGNEQFF,TGTGCCCCTCAAGGAGGCAATGAGCAGTTCTTC
few,NA,TRBV27,TRBJ2-7,CASSSPGNSRYEQYF,TGTGCCAGCAGTTCCCCCGGGAATTCCCGTTACGAGCAGTACTTC
few,NA,TRBV2,TRBJ2-5,CASSEGYSETQYF,TGTGCCAGCAGTGAAGGGTATTCGGAGACCCAGTACTTC
few,TRBD1,TRBV5-6,TRBJ1-2,CASSFVTGDRGYTF,TGTGCCAGCAGCTTCGTTACAGGGGATAGAGGCTACACCTTC
few,TRBD1,TRBV5-1,TRBJ2-4,CASSDPGTVNIQYF,TGCGCCAGCAGCGACCCCGGGACAGTTAACATTCAGTACTTC
many,NA,TRBV27,TRBJ2-5,CASSLFYARSETQYF,TGTGCCAGCAGTTTATTTTACGCCAGGTCAGAGACCCAGTACTTC
many,TRBD1,TRBV30,TRBJ1-5,CAWGTGNFNQPQHF,TGTGCCTGGGGGACAGGGAACTTCAATCAGCCCCAGCATTTT
few,NA,TRBV7-2,TRBJ1-3,CASTGGGWISGNTIYF,TGTGCCAGCACCGGGGGGGGATGGATCTCTGGAAACACCATATATTTT
few,NA,TRBV5-5,TRBJ2-7,CASTEGPAGYEQYF,TGTGCCAGCACCGAGGGGCCAGCGGGCTACGAGCAGTACTTC
NA,NA,TRBV6-5,TRBJ1-4,CASSSGGSGEKLFF,TGTGCCAGCAGTTCTGGGGGAAGTGGTGAAAAACTGTTTTTT
many,NA,TRBV28,TRBJ1-2,CASTPPGRLLHGYTF,TGTGCCAGCACCCCCCCGGGACGCCTCCTGCATGGCTACACCTTC
NA,TRBD2,TRBV12-3/TRBV12-4,TRBJ2-1,CASRASGRGVGEQFF,TGTGCCAGCAGGGCCAGCGGGAGGGGGGTCGGTGAGCAGTTCTTC
many,TRBD2,TRBV18,TRBJ2-1,CASSPQRGYNEQFF,TGTGCCAGCTCACCGCAGCGGGGCTACAATGAGCAGTTCTTC
NA,NA,TRBV9,TRBJ2-7,CASSVGYSSVYEQYF,TGTGCCAGCAGCGTAGGTTATTCTAGCGTCTACGAGCAGTACTTC